This T cell receptor beta chain was documented in a study of blood T cell repertoires in COVID-19. The data were produced by immunoSEQ multiplex PCR, yet TCRdb's version contains in-frame clones alone and is incomplete. Counted here are about 74,000 clones, approximately 90% occurring once; the ten biggest clones make up approximately 3%. V shed 2 bases and J shed 10 bases, with 14 bases lying between them. The CDR3 spans 13 residues. Germline CDR1 and CDR2: MDHEN and SYDVKM. The chain joins TRBV28 to TRBJ1-1, with D possibly TRBD1 on 6 matching bases. This receptor was identified in a man aged 65 to 85 with active or convalescent COVID-19. Sequencing input: peripheral blood. CDR3 loop: CASSLGAQGPAFF. As DNA, the CDR3 is TGTGCCAGCAGTTTAGGGGCACAGGGCCCAGCTTTCTTT.